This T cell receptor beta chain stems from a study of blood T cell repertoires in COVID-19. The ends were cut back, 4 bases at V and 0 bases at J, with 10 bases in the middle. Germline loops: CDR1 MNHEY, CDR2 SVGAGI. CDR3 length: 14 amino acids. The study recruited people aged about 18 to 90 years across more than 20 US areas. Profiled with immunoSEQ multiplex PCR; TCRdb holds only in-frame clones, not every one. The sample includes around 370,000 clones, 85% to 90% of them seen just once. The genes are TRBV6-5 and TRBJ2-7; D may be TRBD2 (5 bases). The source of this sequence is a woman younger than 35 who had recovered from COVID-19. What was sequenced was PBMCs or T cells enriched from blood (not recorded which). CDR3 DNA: TGTGCCAGCAGTTCGTTTCGGGGCTCCTACGAGCAGTACTTC. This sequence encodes CASSSFRGSYEQYF.